Listed below are T cell receptor beta chains from one sample, sequenced in a study of Graves' ophthalmopathy and Graves' hyperthyroidism. TCRdb itself ran the multiplex PCR reads through MiXCR, one entry per CDR3 protein. Among just over 600,000 distinct CDR3 sequences listed, about a fifth were seen once. Material: peripheral blood. The receptors shown here come from a woman younger than 35 with stable Graves' hyperthyroidism. Some clones in this sample may be carry-over from other donors' samples. Each CDR3 is given without its conserved first and last residue. The order of the fields is J gene, V gene, clone size, CDR3 protein. Clone size is shown for a subset of rows, as once, few, many or a class of expanded clone.

J gene: TRBJ1-5; V gene: TRBV30; clone size: many; CDR3 protein: AWSTELSQPQH
J gene: TRBJ2-5; V gene: TRBV6-5; clone size: -; CDR3 protein: ASSYEPGEWETQY
J gene: TRBJ1-1; V gene: TRBV2; clone size: many; CDR3 protein: ASHRTGQSEAF
J gene: TRBJ1-2; V gene: TRBV24-1; clone size: few; CDR3 protein: ATSGRDQVYGYT
J gene: TRBJ2-7; V gene: TRBV28; clone size: -; CDR3 protein: ASSMTSPREQY
J gene: TRBJ1-2; V gene: TRBV4-1; clone size: many; CDR3 protein: ASSRTQGARYT
J gene: TRBJ1-3; V gene: TRBV5-1; clone size: many; CDR3 protein: ASSLVRGHSGNTIY
J gene: TRBJ2-5; V gene: TRBV7-7; clone size: few; CDR3 protein: ASGLAGGQETQY
J gene: TRBJ1-5; V gene: TRBV2; clone size: many; CDR3 protein: ASRRGPQPQH
J gene: TRBJ1-1; V gene: TRBV6-1; clone size: few; CDR3 protein: ASSERADTEAF
J gene: TRBJ1-5; V gene: TRBV19; clone size: many; CDR3 protein: ASNTYGTEDQPQH
J gene: TRBJ1-5; V gene: TRBV2; clone size: many; CDR3 protein: ASSETDSNQPQH
J gene: TRBJ1-2; V gene: TRBV15; clone size: -; CDR3 protein: ATSRDLSVSYGYT
J gene: TRBJ1-2; V gene: TRBV28; clone size: -; CDR3 protein: ASRPRTGYLHGYT
J gene: TRBJ2-3; V gene: TRBV4-1; clone size: many; CDR3 protein: ASSQFYLTDTQY
J gene: TRBJ1-1; V gene: TRBV6-2/TRBV6-3; clone size: many; CDR3 protein: ASSYGGQGAPLIGTEAF
J gene: TRBJ1-2; V gene: TRBV12-3/TRBV12-4; clone size: -; CDR3 protein: ASSLREGLRYGYA
J gene: TRBJ1-2; V gene: TRBV7-8; clone size: once; CDR3 protein: ASSALDRAGYT
J gene: TRBJ2-4; V gene: TRBV7-2; clone size: few; CDR3 protein: ASSLRTGLAKNIKY
J gene: TRBJ1-1; V gene: TRBV27; clone size: few; CDR3 protein: ASSPGSGGIVAEAF
J gene: TRBJ2-5; V gene: TRBV9; clone size: -; CDR3 protein: ASSPRHGFEETQY
J gene: TRBJ1-6; V gene: TRBV11-2; clone size: many; CDR3 protein: ASGKYSPLH
J gene: TRBJ1-5; V gene: TRBV12-3/TRBV12-4; clone size: many; CDR3 protein: ASTTETTGQPQH
J gene: TRBJ1-2; V gene: TRBV29-1; clone size: many; CDR3 protein: SVVGVGYGYT
J gene: TRBJ2-5; V gene: TRBV20-1; clone size: many; CDR3 protein: SANGWGAQY
J gene: TRBJ1-2; V gene: TRBV20-1; clone size: few; CDR3 protein: SATTRTGDDGYT
J gene: TRBJ1-1; V gene: TRBV30; clone size: many; CDR3 protein: AWSVRLDTEAF
J gene: TRBJ2-7; V gene: TRBV25-1; clone size: many; CDR3 protein: ASSVDPAPSYEQY
J gene: TRBJ1-1; V gene: TRBV7-2; clone size: -; CDR3 protein: ASSLIKAGEAF
J gene: TRBJ2-2; V gene: TRBV7-9; clone size: many; CDR3 protein: ASSRDLDTGELF
J gene: TRBJ2-5; V gene: TRBV6-1; clone size: many; CDR3 protein: ASRTSGGLQETQY
J gene: TRBJ2-7; V gene: TRBV4-2; clone size: few; CDR3 protein: ASSQGGTVSRYEQY
J gene: TRBJ2-7; V gene: TRBV11-2; clone size: many; CDR3 protein: ASSRWTGDEQY
J gene: TRBJ2-5; V gene: TRBV2; clone size: many; CDR3 protein: ASLRTGAKETQY
J gene: TRBJ1-2; V gene: TRBV6-5; clone size: many; CDR3 protein: ASSWTVKGDGYT
J gene: TRBJ1-3; V gene: TRBV4-1; clone size: few; CDR3 protein: ASSHLLTVSGNTIY
J gene: TRBJ2-7; V gene: TRBV2; clone size: many; CDR3 protein: ASSELGTSVSYEQY
J gene: TRBJ2-2; V gene: TRBV11-2; clone size: few; CDR3 protein: ASSLGQGRSGELF
J gene: TRBJ2-5; V gene: TRBV15; clone size: many; CDR3 protein: ATSRTDGGQETQY
J gene: TRBJ1-3; V gene: TRBV28; clone size: many; CDR3 protein: ASSFGGSGNTIY
J gene: TRBJ2-2; V gene: TRBV30; clone size: many; CDR3 protein: AWAGEASTGELF
J gene: TRBJ1-1; V gene: TRBV12-5; clone size: -; CDR3 protein: ASGLEGQNTEAF
J gene: TRBJ1-2; V gene: TRBV6-5; clone size: many; CDR3 protein: ASSLTTTGFGGYT
J gene: TRBJ1-5; V gene: TRBV19; clone size: -; CDR3 protein: ASSGRDLGNQPQH
J gene: TRBJ1-2; V gene: TRBV10-3; clone size: many; CDR3 protein: AISESLQDGYT
J gene: TRBJ1-2; V gene: TRBV2; clone size: -; CDR3 protein: ASRRDRGVVYGYT
J gene: TRBJ2-3; V gene: TRBV6-4; clone size: -; CDR3 protein: ASSDGGGADTQY
J gene: TRBJ2-7; V gene: TRBV30; clone size: -; CDR3 protein: AWSAGMLNEQY
J gene: TRBJ1-1; V gene: TRBV10-3; clone size: -; CDR3 protein: ATGRERNTEAF
J gene: TRBJ1-2; V gene: TRBV7-2; clone size: many; CDR3 protein: ASSSPDRFYGYT
J gene: TRBJ1-6; V gene: TRBV5-6; clone size: -; CDR3 protein: ASSFQSYNSPLH